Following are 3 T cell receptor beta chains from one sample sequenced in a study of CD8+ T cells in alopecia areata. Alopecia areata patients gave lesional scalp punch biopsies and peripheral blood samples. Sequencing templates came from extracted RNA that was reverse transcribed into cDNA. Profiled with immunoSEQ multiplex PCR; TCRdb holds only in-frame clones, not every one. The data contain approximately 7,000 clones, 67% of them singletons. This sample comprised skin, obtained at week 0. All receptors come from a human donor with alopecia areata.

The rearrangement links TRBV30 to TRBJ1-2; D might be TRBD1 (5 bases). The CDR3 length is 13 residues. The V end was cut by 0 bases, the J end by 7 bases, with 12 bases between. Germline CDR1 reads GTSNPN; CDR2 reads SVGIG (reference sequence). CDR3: CAWSVRGGSGYTF. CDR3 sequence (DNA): TGTGCCTGGAGTGTACGGGGGGGAAGTGGCTACACCTTC.

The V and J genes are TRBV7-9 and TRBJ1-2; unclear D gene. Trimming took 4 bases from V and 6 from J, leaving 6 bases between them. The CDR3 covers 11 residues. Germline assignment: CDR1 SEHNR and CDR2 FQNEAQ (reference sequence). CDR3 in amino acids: CASSSPHGYTF. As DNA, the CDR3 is TGTGCCAGCAGCTCCCCCCATGGCTACACCTTC. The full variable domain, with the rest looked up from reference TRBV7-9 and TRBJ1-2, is DTGVSQNPRHKITKRGQNVTFRCDPISEHNRLYWYRQTLGQGPEFLTYFQNEAQLEKSRLLSDRFSAERPKGSFSTLEIQRTEQGDSAMYLCASSSPHGYTFGSGTRLTVV.

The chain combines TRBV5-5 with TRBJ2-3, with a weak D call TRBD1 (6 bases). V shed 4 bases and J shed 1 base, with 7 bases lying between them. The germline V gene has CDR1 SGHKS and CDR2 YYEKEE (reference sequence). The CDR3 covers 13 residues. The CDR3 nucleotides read TGTGCCAGCAGCCGACAGGGCACAGATACGCAGTATTTT. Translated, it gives CASSRQGTDTQYF.